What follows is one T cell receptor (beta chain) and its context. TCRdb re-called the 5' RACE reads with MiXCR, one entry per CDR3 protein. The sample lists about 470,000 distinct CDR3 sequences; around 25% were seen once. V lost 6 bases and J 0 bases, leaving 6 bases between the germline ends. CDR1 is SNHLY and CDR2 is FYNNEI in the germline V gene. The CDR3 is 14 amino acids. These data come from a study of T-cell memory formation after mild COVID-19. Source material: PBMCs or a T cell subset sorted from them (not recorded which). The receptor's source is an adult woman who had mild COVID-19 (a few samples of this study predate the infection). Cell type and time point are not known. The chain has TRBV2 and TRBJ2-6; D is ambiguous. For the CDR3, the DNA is TGTGCCAGCAGGGTGATCTCTGGGGCCAACGTCCTGACTTTC. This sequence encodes CASRVISGANVLTF.